The source of this T cell receptor beta chain is a study of CD8+CD57+ T cells in acquired aplastic anemia. Study-wide background: Sorted CD4+ plus CD8+ cells gave DNA averaging 3.2 ug.

Genomic DNA was employed as the template in profiling TCR beta VDJ and CDR3. A single record per CDR3 protein comes from TCRdb applying MiXCR to the reads. This table holds around 500,000 distinct CDR3 sequences, over 25% found once. There are 13 residues in the CDR3. V shed 6 bases and J shed 2 bases, with 11 bases lying between them. Germline V gene lookup returns CDR1 SEHNR and CDR2 FQNEAQ (reference sequence). Findings of the study overall: Found in both controls and patients were fewer than 35 CD8+ CDR3 sequences.

This clonotype was seen a handful of times. Its antigen remains unidentified. Sequencing involved patients with CD8+CD57+ cell expansion previously shown by flow cytometry. This TCR came from a human donor with aplastic anemia. Specimen: sorted CD4+, CD8+, or CD8+CD57+ T cells (not recorded which) from PBMCs. The chain has TRBV7-9 and TRBJ2-7; D not certain. Here the CDR3 reads CASSPLKPYEQYF. The CDR3 DNA is TGTGCCAGCAGTCCTCTCAAACCCTACGAGCAGTACTTC.